Shown below are 13 T cell receptor beta chains from a single sample sequenced in a study of beta chain features in type 1 diabetes. Regarding the study as a whole: The study found moderately but significantly shorter TCRB CDR3s in all four CD4+ subsets of Type 1 diabetes patients.

Expressed TCRB transcripts were sequenced because the isolated RNA had all been reverse transcribed beforehand. Method: immunoSEQ multiplex PCR; TCRdb's copy keeps in-frame clones and lacks some. The repertoire consists of 300,000 to 350,000 clones, with around 9.3% occurring once and the leading ten covering around 1%. These TCRs' antigens remain unknown. The sample was central memory CD4+ T cells from blood. All receptors derive from a man younger than 45 with type 1 diabetes.

The CDR3 DNA reads TGTGCCAGCAGCTACCTGGGGGGAAGTAATTCACCCCTCCACTTT. It translates to CASSYLGGSNSPLHF. The rearrangement links TRBV7-2 to TRBJ1-6; tentative D call: TRBD1 (5 bases). The germline V and J ends were trimmed by 4 bases and 6 bases, with 13 bases remaining between them. The CDR3 has 15 residues. The V gene's germline CDR1 is SGHTA and CDR2 FQGNSA.

This clone has more than one count but fewer than ten. This chain joins TRBV15 and TRBJ2-5; TRBD2 matches 7 bases. The CDR3 has 16 amino acids. V gave up 0 bases and J gave up 1 base; unmatched junction bases: 5. Per germline, CDR1 LNHNV and CDR2 YYDKDF (reference sequence). CDR3 residues: CATSRDLASGQETQYF. CDR3 coding DNA: TGTGCCACCAGCAGAGATCTGGCTAGCGGCCAAGAGACCCAGTACTTC.

This clone was observed a few times. This chain uses TRBV10-2 with TRBJ2-3; a possible D gene is TRBD2 (7 bases). The CDR3 has 14 residues. Looked up from germline, CDR1 is WSHSY and CDR2 is SAAADI. Trimming removed 6 bases from V and 4 bases from J, with 14 bases in between. CDR3 protein: CASRQQGGADTQYF. The CDR3 DNA is TGCGCCAGCAGACAACAGGGAGGGGCAGATACGCAGTATTTT.

This clone has a handful of counts. CDR3 nucleotide sequence: TGTGCCAGCAGTTTGCAATCAGGGATGGCTTACTTC. Residues: CASSLQSGMAYF. The V call is TRBV28, the J call TRBJ2-7; TRBD1 might be the D (5 bases). The V and J ends lost 3 bases and 13 bases respectively, with 16 bases between them. Germline CDR1 reads MDHEN; CDR2 reads SYDVKM. CDR3 length equals 12 residues.

This rearrangement joins TRBV23-1 to TRBJ2-1; D is tentatively TRBD1 or TRBD2 (5 bases each). TRBV23-1 is known as an ORF, though its function is uncertain. The CDR3 consists of 12 residues. V lost 6 bases to trimming and J lost 10 bases, with 13 bases between them. CDR3 residues: CASSRGGHEQFF. The CDR3 DNA follows: TGCGCCAGCAGCCGGGGCGGACACGAGCAGTTCTTC.

This clone has just a few counts. This chain connects TRBV11-2 to TRBJ2-3, with D possibly TRBD2 on 6 matching bases. Per germline, CDR1 SGHAT and CDR2 FQNNGV. Trimming left V 5 bases short and J 5 bases short, with 14 bases between. The CDR3 is 14 residues long. This chain's CDR3 is CASSIGDGRDTQYF. As DNA, the CDR3 is TGTGCCAGCAGCATAGGGGACGGGAGAGATACGCAGTATTTT. Looking up the rest from reference TRBV11-2 and TRBJ2-3 gives the full variable domain: EAGVAQSPRYKIIEKRQSVAFWCNPISGHATLYWYQQILGQGPKLLIQFQNNGVVDDSQLPKDRFSAERLKGVDSTLKIQPAKLEDSAVYLCASSIGDGRDTQYFGPGTRLTVL.

This clone was seen a few times. In DNA form, the CDR3 reads TGTGCCAGCCCCGGGGTAGGCACAGATACGCAGTATTTT. This translates into CASPGVGTDTQYF. The rearrangement uses TRBV2 and TRBJ2-3; tentatively, D is TRBD2 (5 bases). V lost 8 bases, J lost 1 base, and 10 bases lay in between. The CDR3 has 13 residues. Per the germline V gene, CDR1 is SNHLY and CDR2 is FYNNEI.

This chain joins TRBV5-1 and TRBJ1-1; D uncertain. The germline gives CDR1 SGHRS, CDR2 YFSETQ. The ends were cut back, 0 bases at V and 6 bases at J, with 6 bases in the middle. This CDR3 spans 12 amino acids. CDR3 coding DNA: TGCGCCAGCAGCTTGGAAACAGCTGAAGCTTTCTTT. It specifies CASSLETAEAFF.

The rearrangement joins TRBV7-2 to TRBJ2-7; unclear D gene. This CDR3 has 12 amino acids. Germline V gene lookup returns CDR1 SGHTA and CDR2 FQGNSA. The V end lost 4 bases, the J end lost 2 bases, and 6 bases lay between the germline ends. The CDR3 is CASSSIPYEQYF. DNA for the CDR3: TGTGCCAGCAGCTCGATCCCCTACGAGCAGTACTTC.

This clone showed up many times. This sequence joins TRBV9 and TRBJ1-1; D might be TRBD1 (5 bases). Germline values: CDR1 SGDLS, CDR2 YYNGEE. CDR3 size: 13 residues. V dropped 6 bases and J dropped 1 base, with 10 bases sitting between them. The CDR3 DNA reads TGTGCCAGCATGGGGACCGCGAACACTGAAGCTTTCTTT. Translated, it gives CASMGTANTEAFF.

The chain links TRBV29-1 to TRBJ1-4; D uncertain. V dropped 7 bases and J dropped 3 bases, with 15 bases sitting between them. CDR1 and CDR2 from the germline V gene are SQVTM and ANQGSEA. The CDR3 length is 14 residues. In DNA, the CDR3 is TGCAGCGCTGTGGGGTCGGGCTCTAATGAAAAACTGTTTTTT. The encoded protein is CSAVGSGSNEKLFF.

This clone was counted between two and nine times. J is TRBJ1-1 and V is TRBV7-2; D not certain. Germline CDR1 reads SGHTA; CDR2 reads FQGNSA. Trimming took 5 bases from V and 11 from J, leaving 21 bases between them. This CDR3 is 14 amino acids long. The CDR3 reads CASSPRSPPPGAFF. Here the CDR3 DNA reads TGTGCCAGCAGCCCTCGATCACCTCCCCCTGGGGCTTTCTTT.

The chain employs TRBV4-3 and TRBJ2-5; D is unclear. The J call may be faulty, since TRBJ2-7 better matches the DNA end. CDR1 and CDR2 from the germline V gene are LGHNA and YSLEER. The CDR3 length is 15 residues. CDR3 DNA sequence: TGCGCCAGCAGCTTAACGGAGTCCATACAATCCGAGCAGTACTTC. Protein product: CASSLTESIQSEQYF.